The rows below give T cell receptor beta chains drawn from one sample of a study of neoadjuvant anti-PD-1 for oral cavity cancer. The method was immunoSEQ multiplex PCR; TCRdb's version includes in-frame clones alone and lacks a portion of them. The repertoire holds tens of thousands of clones, with 25% to 30% as singletons. Here the sequenced sample was tumor tissue, taken after nivolumab (anti-PD-1) treatment. Source of these receptors: a person aged 40 to 85 with oral cavity squamous cell carcinoma. Both conserved end residues are part of each CDR3. A D gene is named only where the DNA matches it firmly. Clone size is stated in some rows and not others, as once, few, many or a class when expanded.

j_gene	v_gene	d_gene	abundance	CDR3aa	CDR3nt
TRBJ2-1	TRBV7-3	NA	NA	CASSPPPSVEQFF	TGTGCCAGCAGCCCCCCGCCTAGCGTGGAGCAGTTCTTC
TRBJ1-2	TRBV19	NA	few	CASSSPATRVAGYTF	TGTGCCAGTAGTAGCCCGGCGACGAGGGTGGCCGGCTACACCTTC
TRBJ1-5	TRBV7-9	NA	NA	CASSLGEGTVQGPQHF	TGTGCCAGCAGCTTAGGTGAGGGGACGGTCCAGGGGCCCCAGCATTTT
TRBJ2-7	TRBV11-2	TRBD1	NA	CASSLAGGQAYEQYF	TGTGCCAGCAGCTTAGCAGGGGGCCAGGCCTACGAGCAGTACTTC
TRBJ1-5	TRBV4-1	TRBD1	medium-sized	CASSQELGGGFGNQPQHF	TGCGCCAGCAGCCAAGAGTTAGGGGGCGGTTTCGGGAACCAGCCCCAGCATTTT
TRBJ2-1	TRBV27	NA	once	CASSPLGSSYNEQFF	TGTGCCAGCAGTCCGTTGGGGAGCTCCTACAATGAGCAGTTCTTC
TRBJ1-5	TRBV16	TRBD1	few	CASSRNRGEQPQHF	TGTGCCAGCAGCCGGAACAGGGGGGAGCAGCCCCAGCATTTT
TRBJ2-4	TRBV15	NA	few	CATSRDPGPRVNIQYF	TGTGCCACCAGCAGAGATCCTGGGCCGAGGGTAAACATTCAGTACTTC
TRBJ2-1	TRBV6-6	NA	NA	CASRSGRNEQFF	TGTGCCAGCAGATCGGGACGTAATGAGCAGTTCTTC
TRBJ1-1	TRBV4-2	NA	NA	CASSQDQSFGGAENTEAFF	TGTGCCAGCAGCCAAGATCAAAGTTTCGGGGGCGCGGAAAACACTGAAGCTTTCTTT
TRBJ2-3	TRBV4-1	NA	few	CASSFRASTADTQYF	TGCGCCAGCAGCTTCCGGGCTAGCACCGCAGATACGCAGTATTTT
TRBJ1-2	TRBV5-1	NA	NA	CASSTQGQDYGYTF	TGCGCCAGCAGCACACAGGGTCAGGACTATGGCTACACCTTC
TRBJ2-5	TRBV7-8	TRBD2	few	CASSSNRGGGETQYF	TGTGCCAGCAGTTCAAATCGCGGGGGGGGAGAGACCCAGTACTTC
TRBJ1-6	TRBV27	NA	NA	CASSLTGLSPLHF	TGTGCCAGCAGTCTCACAGGGTTATCACCCCTCCACTTT
TRBJ2-3	TRBV29-1	TRBD1	few	CSVQTGPSTDTQYF	TGCAGCGTCCAGACAGGGCCAAGCACAGATACGCAGTATTTT
TRBJ1-1	TRBV5-6	NA	few	CASSLGSIEAFF	TGTGCCAGCAGCTTGGGTAGTATTGAAGCTTTCTTT
TRBJ1-1	TRBV7-9	NA	NA	CASSLNTLYTEAFF	TGTGCCAGCAGCTTAAACACGTTATACACTGAAGCTTTCTTT
TRBJ1-5	TRBV5-4	TRBD1	NA	CASSDGTGKGKPQHF	TGTGCCAGCAGCGACGGGACAGGGAAAGGCAAGCCCCAGCATTTT
TRBJ2-3	TRBV5-1	TRBD2	few	CASSLWKAGDSDTQYF	TGCGCCAGCAGCTTGTGGAAAGCGGGAGACTCAGATACGCAGTATTTT
TRBJ2-7	TRBV21-1	NA	NA	CASRPDEGPYEQYF	TGTGCCAGCAGACCAGACGAAGGGCCCTACGAGCAGTACTTC
TRBJ1-1	TRBV19	TRBD1	NA	CASTTRGGRNTEAFF	TGTGCCAGTACTACCAGGGGGGGGAGGAACACTGAAGCTTTCTTT
TRBJ2-3	TRBV7-6	TRBD2	NA	CASSLEQGLAGGRDTQYF	TGTGCCAGCAGCTTAGAGCAAGGACTAGCGGGGGGGAGAGATACGCAGTATTTT
TRBJ2-3	TRBV5-1	TRBD2	NA	CASSGGLSTDTQYF	TGCGCCAGCAGCGGGGGACTAAGCACAGATACGCAGTATTTT
TRBJ1-2	TRBV7-9	TRBD1	few	CASIDSGGDGYTF	TGTGCCAGCATCGATTCAGGGGGCGACGGCTACACCTTC
TRBJ1-2	TRBV5-1	NA	few	CASSLWAGEGGGYTF	TGCGCCAGCAGCTTGTGGGCAGGGGAAGGCGGGGGCTACACCTTC
TRBJ2-2	TRBV5-5	NA	many	CASSNRDGGYTGELFF	TGTGCCAGCAGCAACCGGGACGGAGGTTACACCGGGGAGCTGTTTTTT
TRBJ2-1	TRBV4-2	NA	NA	CASSLAVGSSYNEQFF	TGTGCCAGCAGCTTAGCGGTCGGGAGCTCCTACAATGAGCAGTTCTTC
TRBJ1-1	TRBV7-6	NA	NA	CASSLREGMNTEAFF	TGTGCCAGCAGCTTACGGGAGGGGATGAACACTGAAGCTTTCTTT
TRBJ2-3	TRBV6-1	NA	NA	CASTIRSAADTQYF	TGTGCCAGCACCATACGGTCAGCGGCGGATACGCAGTATTTT
TRBJ1-1	TRBV30	TRBD1	NA	CAWRGTGGRAFF	TGTGCCTGGAGGGGGACAGGGGGCCGGGCTTTCTTT
TRBJ2-1	TRBV7-3	TRBD1	many	CASSLRGTGGRNEQFF	TGTGCCAGCAGCTTACGAGGGACAGGGGGTCGCAATGAGCAGTTCTTC
TRBJ1-4	TRBV7-3	NA	NA	CASSFFHRVRKEKLFF	TGTGCCAGCAGCTTTTTCCACAGGGTTAGAAAAGAAAAACTGTTTTTT
TRBJ1-2	TRBV4-1	NA	few	CASSQEIGSDYGYTF	TGCGCCAGCAGCCAAGAAATTGGGTCAGACTATGGCTACACCTTC
TRBJ2-5	TRBV13	TRBD2	NA	CASSSRGETSGVKTQYF	TGTGCCAGCAGCTCCCGAGGGGAGACTAGCGGGGTTAAGACCCAGTACTTC
TRBJ1-1	TRBV7-8	NA	NA	CASSLDHNTEAFF	TGTGCCAGCAGCTTAGATCATAACACTGAAGCTTTCTTT
TRBJ2-5	TRBV19	NA	few	CASSPDSGLQETQYF	TGTGCCAGTAGTCCCGACTCCGGACTGCAAGAGACCCAGTACTTC
TRBJ1-1	TRBV5-1	TRBD1	few	CASSPQGASTEAFF	TGCGCCAGCAGCCCACAGGGGGCGTCGACTGAAGCTTTCTTT
TRBJ1-2	TRBV18	NA	NA	CASSPPDWGTTYGYTF	TGTGCCAGCTCACCACCGGATTGGGGGACCACCTATGGCTACACCTTC
TRBJ2-3	TRBV18	NA	NA	CASSPPTGYEADTQYF	TGTGCCAGCTCACCACCTACAGGGTATGAGGCAGATACGCAGTATTTT
TRBJ2-2	TRBV6-8	NA	NA	CASYAVGELFF	TGTGCCAGTTACGCCGTTGGGGAGCTGTTTTTT
TRBJ2-7	TRBV27	NA	NA	CASRGRAYEQYF	TGTGCCAGCAGGGGAAGGGCCTACGAGCAGTACTTC
TRBJ1-2	TRBV5-1	NA	NA	CAPRRTHYGYTF	TGCGCCCCCCGGCGGACACATTATGGCTACACCTTC
TRBJ2-1	TRBV7-9	NA	few	CASSVTLRGNEQFF	TGTGCCAGCAGCGTCACCCTCAGGGGTAATGAGCAGTTCTTC
TRBJ2-3	TRBV18	NA	few	CASSSVRTDTQYF	TGTGCCAGCTCATCGGTACGCACAGATACGCAGTATTTT
TRBJ2-1	TRBV28	NA	few	CASRLVSYNEQFF	TGTGCCAGCCGCCTTGTCTCCTACAATGAGCAGTTCTTC